This T cell receptor (beta chain) derives from a study of T cell responses to AZD1222 COVID-19 vaccine (dated by TCRdb to 2020 to 2022). A note on the overall study: Because spike-specific TCR depth and breadth did not differ between the two schedules, AZD1222 recipients who got a second dose at roughly 4 weeks were pooled with those who got a second dose at roughly 12 weeks. A total of 240 or so trial participants underwent TCR sequencing, of whom roughly 210 had received two doses of AZD1222 and roughly 26 had received two doses of the MenACWY control vaccine. Trial participants were enrolled by age into subgroups of 18-55, 56-69 and 70-plus years, and roughly 160, 29 and 62 TCR-sequenced participants, respectively, were included in these subgroups.

Of note for this clone: There is no known antigen for this receptor. The sample holds no much larger clone one base away, and base qualities are not on file.

The paper's findings and limits, for the study overall: Nearly half of unique spike-specific TCRs reportedly recognized epitopes outside regions mutated in the B.1.351 and B.1.1.7 variants. After two AZD1222 doses, both the breadth and the depth of spike-specific TCRs were significantly higher than at day 0 and than in MenACWY recipients. Because no day 14 peak-response samples were available, the repertoires could be characterized only after the peak T cell response. In the small 56-69-year group, the increase in depth fell short of significance, most likely because of low power. CD4 TCRs associated with the vaccine covered the entire spike protein, and the dominant responses were in regions 160-218 and 743-854. Conclusions about previously exposed vaccinees were limited because only six AZD1222 recipients were SARS-CoV-2 seropositive at baseline. Participants were mostly white British and included more females than males, and it was suggested by the authors that clonal diversity may have been underestimated.

Sequences SGHTA (CDR1) and FQGNSA (CDR2) are obtained from the germline V gene. From its cysteine to its phenylalanine, the CDR3 spans 15 amino acids. Here the CDR3 DNA is all that survives: 45 bases in frame from base 1. The V end loses 4 bases and the J end loses 4 bases, and a stretch of 16 bases separates them. The sample's time point label is to be understood as: baseline before first vaccination. Vaccinee samples came from UK trials COV001 and COV002, including a single-blind randomized controlled phase 2/3 trial of AZD1222 (ChAdOx1 nCoV-19) in healthy adults. For TCRbeta chain sequencing, PBMC samples from trial participants were taken at day 0 and at day 28 after the second dose. The CDR3 regions of human TCRbeta chains were analyzed by immunosequencing. The published analysis was carried out like this. TCRs in the repertoires were matched against a reference library of SARS-CoV-2-specific TCRs that had been generated with the MIRA antigen-specificity platform. Breadth meant the fraction of unique TCRs that were SARS-CoV-2-associated, whereas depth meant the fraction of total T cells that were SARS-CoV-2-associated. Each spike-specific TCR was assigned to its reactive spike region and to a CD4 or CD8 class using the MIRA data. Log10-transformed breadth and depth values were compared by one-way ANOVA with Sidak's multiple comparisons tests. This immuneACCESS table, as held by TCRdb, lists in-frame sequences with V and J called but not all clones. Of the missing ones, under half trace to an unresolved V gene in checked studies; the others have no known cause. V, J and clone size derive from that table, while D and trimming were established from the DNA sequence. A total of fewer than 30,000 clones appear in this sample, 78% of them only once. The ten largest clones capture 5% to 6.5% of the sample.

The sequence came from an adult in good health. The chain links TRBV7-2 with TRBJ2-5, with a tentative D call of TRBD1 or TRBD2, each matching 6 bases. The sample in question was peripheral blood, obtained on day 0 of AZD1222 vaccination. The CDR3 region reads CASSSSRGAGETQYF. Read as DNA, the sequence is TGTGCCAGCAGCTCGTCTAGGGGGGCCGGAGAGACCCAGTACTTC. Reference TRBV7-2 and TRBJ2-5 proteins supply the regions before and after the CDR3; the full variable domain is: GAGVSQSPSNKVTEKGKDVELRCDPISGHTALYWYRQSLGQGLEFLIYFQGNSAPDKSGLPSDRFSAERTGGSVSTLTIQRTQQEDSAVYLCASSSSRGAGETQYFGPGTRLLVL.